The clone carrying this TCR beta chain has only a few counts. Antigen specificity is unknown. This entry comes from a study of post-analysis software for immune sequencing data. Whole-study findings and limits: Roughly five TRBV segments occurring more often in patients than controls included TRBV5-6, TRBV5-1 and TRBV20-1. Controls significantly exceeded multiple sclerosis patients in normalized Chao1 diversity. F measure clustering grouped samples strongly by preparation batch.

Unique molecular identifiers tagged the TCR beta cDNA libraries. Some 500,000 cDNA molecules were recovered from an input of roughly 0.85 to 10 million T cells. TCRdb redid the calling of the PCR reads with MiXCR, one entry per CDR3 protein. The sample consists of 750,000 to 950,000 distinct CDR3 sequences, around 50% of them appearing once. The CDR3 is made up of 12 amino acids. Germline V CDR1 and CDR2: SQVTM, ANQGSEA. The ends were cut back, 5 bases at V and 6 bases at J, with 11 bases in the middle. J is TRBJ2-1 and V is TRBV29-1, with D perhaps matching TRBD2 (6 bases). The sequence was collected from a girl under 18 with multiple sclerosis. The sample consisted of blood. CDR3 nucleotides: TGCAGCGTTTCCCGGGGGAGCAATGAGCAGTTCTTC. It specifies CSVSRGSNEQFF.